Listed here are 10 T cell receptor beta chains from one sample, sequenced in a study of blood T cell repertoires in COVID-19. Some clones are missing from TCRdb's copy, which holds only in-frame ones; the method was immunoSEQ multiplex PCR. The profile shows about 140,000 clones, about three quarters of them singletons. Sequences were obtained from peripheral blood. All receptors derive from a man in his fifties with acute or convalescent COVID-19.

J is TRBJ2-3 and V is TRBV11-2; a weak D match, TRBD2 (5 bases). The CDR3 totals 17 residues. Trimming cost V 3 bases and J 0 bases, with 16 bases left between them. Germline-derived CDR1 and CDR2 are SGHAT and FQNNGV. CDR3 sequence reads: CASSFPLDSTSTDTQYF. CDR3 DNA sequence: TGTGCCAGCAGCTTCCCGCTGGACTCGACTAGCACAGATACGCAGTATTTT.

This chain links TRBV12-3 or TRBV12-4 with TRBJ1-2, with 7 bases fitting TRBD1. V lost 6 bases to trimming and J lost 5 bases; unmatched junction nucleotides: 3. The CDR3 runs to 12 residues. The CDR3 coding sequence is TGTGCCAGCAGCCGACAGGGTTATGGCTACACCTTC. Amino acid sequence: CASSRQGYGYTF.

This clone was seen repeatedly, ten times or more. V gene TRBV29-1 combines with J gene TRBJ2-2; D is uncertain. The V gene lost 3 bases and the J gene lost 6 bases, with 8 bases spanning the gap. Germline loops: CDR1 SQVTM, CDR2 ANQGSEA. This CDR3 comprises 12 residues. The DNA for the CDR3 is TGCAGCGTTGAGAGGCCTCCCGGGGAGCTGTTTTTT. It yields the protein CSVERPPGELFF.

The chain combines TRBV14 with TRBJ2-6; maybe TRBD2 (7 bases). CDR1 and CDR2 from the germline V gene are SGHDN and FVKESK. V shed 2 bases and J shed 0 bases, with 8 bases lying between them. The CDR3 spans 16 residues. In DNA form, the CDR3 reads TGTGCCAGCAGCCAAAGGGGGGGCTCTGGGGCCAACGTCCTGACTTTC. It is translated as CASSQRGGSGANVLTF.

The chain is built from TRBV18 and TRBJ1-1; D is possibly TRBD1 (6 bases). With 3 bases removed from V and 8 bases from J, the gap between germline ends came to 7 bases. This CDR3 has 11 residues. From germline, CDR1 is KGHSH and CDR2 LQKENI. CDR3 region: CASSPDREAFF. DNA for the CDR3: TGTGCCAGCTCACCGGACAGAGAAGCTTTCTTT.

This rearrangement joins TRBV28 to TRBJ1-5; TRBD1 agrees at 7 bases. Germline-derived CDR1 and CDR2 are MDHEN and SYDVKM. Losses at the gene ends were 4 bases for V and 2 bases for J; bases not matched to a gene: 5. This CDR3 is built from 15 residues. CDR3 bases: TGTGCCAGCAGTTCCACAGGGGACGGCAATCAGCCCCAGCATTTT. It encodes CASSSTGDGNQPQHF.

This clone occurred once. The rearrangement joins TRBV6-5 to TRBJ2-7; 7 nucleotides align to TRBD2. Germline V gene data show CDR1 as MNHEY and CDR2 as SVGAGI. J lost 1 base, V lost 6 bases, and 6 bases had no gene match. The CDR3 is made up of 14 amino acids. The CDR3 region has the DNA TGTGCCAGCAGGCCCGGGCGGGGGTCCTACGAGCAGTACGTC. It translates to CASRPGRGSYEQYV.

The chain links TRBV5-8 to TRBJ1-1; no definite D call. The CDR3 loop spans 14 amino acids. Per germline, CDR1 SGHTS and CDR2 YDEGEE. Trimming removed 4 bases from V and 4 bases from J, with 14 bases in between. Written as DNA, the CDR3 is TGTGCCAGCAGCCGGAGGGTAGGAGCCACTGAAGCTTTCTTT. It encodes CASSRRVGATEAFF.

In regard to this clone: Within the sample, other DNA sequences also encode this same CDR3. The chain uses TRBV5-1 and TRBJ2-6; D is perhaps TRBD2 (5 bases). CDR3 size: 15 residues. Germline values: CDR1 SGHRS, CDR2 YFSETQ. The ends were cut back, 0 bases at V and 1 base at J, with 5 bases in the middle. Here the CDR3 DNA reads TGCGCCAGCAGCTTGGCGGGGTCTGGGGCCAACGTCCTGACTTTC. It codes for CASSLAGSGANVLTF.

This clone was seen a handful of times. The V and J genes are TRBV3-1 (or the pseudogene TRBV3-2) and TRBJ1-6; D perhaps matches TRBD1 (5 bases). This CDR3 spans 14 amino acids. V shed 3 bases and J shed 8 bases, with 11 bases lying between them. Germline V gene lookup returns CDR1 LGHDT and CDR2 YNNKEL (reference sequence). The CDR3 nucleotides read TGTGCCAGCAGCCAGAGCGGGGCTTATTCACCCCTCCACTTT. This sequence encodes CASSQSGAYSPLHF.